Here is one T cell receptor (beta chain) with its context. Its antigen is still unknown. The sample originates from a study of T cell responses to AZD1222 COVID-19 vaccine. Study observations and caveats: Across spike, vaccine-associated CD4 TCRs were found, dominant at 160-218 and 743-854. Of the AZD1222 recipients, only 5 or 6 were seropositive at baseline.

This CDR3 comprises 15 residues. The V gene lost 4 bases and the J gene lost 2 bases, with 14 bases spanning the gap. Germline V gene lookup returns CDR1 SGDLS and CDR2 YYNGEE. Only in-frame clones appear in the TCRdb table, and some are missing; sequencing was by immunoSEQ multiplex PCR. Found here are 84,000 or so clones, over 75% of them singletons; the top ten hold roughly 5.1%. This specimen consisted of peripheral blood, obtained on day 0 of MenACWY control vaccination. The gene calls are TRBV9 and TRBJ2-3; D may match TRBD1 or TRBD2 (6 bases each). This clonotype was sampled from an adult in good health. CDR3: CASSPEGGHTDTQYF. The CDR3 DNA reads as TGTGCCAGCAGCCCAGAGGGGGGACACACAGATACGCAGTATTTT.